This T cell receptor beta chain stems from a study of tumor-infiltrating lymphocytes in primary liver carcinoma. Overall study: Resecting the tumor surgically was how the patients' primary liver carcinoma was treated. Each of the growths was stage T1-T3 N0M0, extending roughly 4.2 to 11 cm across. Regarding the study as a whole: A significantly higher top-250-clone fraction was found in tumors than in blood (p = 0.039).

The CDR3 contains 18 residues. V lost 2 bases to trimming and J lost 0 bases, with 18 bases between them. The germline gives CDR1 SGHRS, CDR2 YFSETQ. The researchers obtained blood RNA from unsorted whole blood and also extracted germline DNA. Researchers generated TCR beta cDNA from approximately 0.55 ug of total RNA, relying on a constant-region primer. Researchers made the TCR beta libraries by running three nested multiplex PCR rounds with slightly modified ARM-PCR. Two initial PCR rounds of approximately 10 cycles each paired TRBV1-TRBV30 forward primers with a C-beta reverse primer. TCRdb re-derived calls from the multiplex PCR reads in MiXCR, one entry per CDR3 protein. This table holds around 330,000 distinct CDR3 sequences, roughly three fifths found once. A remark on this clonotype: Its cognate antigen is unknown.

The chain recombines TRBV5-1 with TRBJ2-1; D gene unclear. The sequence was obtained from a woman between 25 and 40 years old with primary liver carcinoma and hepatitis B virus infection. Sequencing was carried out using peripheral blood. DNA for the CDR3: TGCGCCAGCAGCTTACAACCCGTCCTTCTGAGCTCCTACAATGAGCAGTTCTTC. Translation: CASSLQPVLLSSYNEQFF.